This TCR beta chain was observed in a study of beta chain features in type 1 diabetes. Study outcomes and limitations: TCRB CDR3s from Type 1 diabetes patients were moderately but significantly shorter in all four CD4+ subsets.

Since all of the isolated RNA was reverse transcribed, expressed TCRB transcripts were what got sequenced. Assay: immunoSEQ multiplex PCR; the TCRdb copy retains only in-frame clones and omits some. The table lists approximately 29,000 clones, 65% of them singletons, with 2% to 3% in the top ten. V lost 4 bases, J lost 3 bases, and 19 bases lay in between. Germline V gene data show CDR1 as MNHEY and CDR2 as SMNVEV (reference sequence). This CDR3 comprises 17 residues. On this clone itself: Its antigen is currently unknown.

The TCR sequence derives from a woman aged 25 to 39 with type 1 diabetes. J is TRBJ2-4 and V is TRBV27, with D perhaps matching TRBD2 (6 bases). What was sequenced was Tregs from blood. This CDR3 is CASSSLGAGSGKNIQYF. In DNA form, the CDR3 reads TGTGCCAGCAGTTCCCTCGGGGCGGGATCGGGCAAAAACATTCAGTACTTC.